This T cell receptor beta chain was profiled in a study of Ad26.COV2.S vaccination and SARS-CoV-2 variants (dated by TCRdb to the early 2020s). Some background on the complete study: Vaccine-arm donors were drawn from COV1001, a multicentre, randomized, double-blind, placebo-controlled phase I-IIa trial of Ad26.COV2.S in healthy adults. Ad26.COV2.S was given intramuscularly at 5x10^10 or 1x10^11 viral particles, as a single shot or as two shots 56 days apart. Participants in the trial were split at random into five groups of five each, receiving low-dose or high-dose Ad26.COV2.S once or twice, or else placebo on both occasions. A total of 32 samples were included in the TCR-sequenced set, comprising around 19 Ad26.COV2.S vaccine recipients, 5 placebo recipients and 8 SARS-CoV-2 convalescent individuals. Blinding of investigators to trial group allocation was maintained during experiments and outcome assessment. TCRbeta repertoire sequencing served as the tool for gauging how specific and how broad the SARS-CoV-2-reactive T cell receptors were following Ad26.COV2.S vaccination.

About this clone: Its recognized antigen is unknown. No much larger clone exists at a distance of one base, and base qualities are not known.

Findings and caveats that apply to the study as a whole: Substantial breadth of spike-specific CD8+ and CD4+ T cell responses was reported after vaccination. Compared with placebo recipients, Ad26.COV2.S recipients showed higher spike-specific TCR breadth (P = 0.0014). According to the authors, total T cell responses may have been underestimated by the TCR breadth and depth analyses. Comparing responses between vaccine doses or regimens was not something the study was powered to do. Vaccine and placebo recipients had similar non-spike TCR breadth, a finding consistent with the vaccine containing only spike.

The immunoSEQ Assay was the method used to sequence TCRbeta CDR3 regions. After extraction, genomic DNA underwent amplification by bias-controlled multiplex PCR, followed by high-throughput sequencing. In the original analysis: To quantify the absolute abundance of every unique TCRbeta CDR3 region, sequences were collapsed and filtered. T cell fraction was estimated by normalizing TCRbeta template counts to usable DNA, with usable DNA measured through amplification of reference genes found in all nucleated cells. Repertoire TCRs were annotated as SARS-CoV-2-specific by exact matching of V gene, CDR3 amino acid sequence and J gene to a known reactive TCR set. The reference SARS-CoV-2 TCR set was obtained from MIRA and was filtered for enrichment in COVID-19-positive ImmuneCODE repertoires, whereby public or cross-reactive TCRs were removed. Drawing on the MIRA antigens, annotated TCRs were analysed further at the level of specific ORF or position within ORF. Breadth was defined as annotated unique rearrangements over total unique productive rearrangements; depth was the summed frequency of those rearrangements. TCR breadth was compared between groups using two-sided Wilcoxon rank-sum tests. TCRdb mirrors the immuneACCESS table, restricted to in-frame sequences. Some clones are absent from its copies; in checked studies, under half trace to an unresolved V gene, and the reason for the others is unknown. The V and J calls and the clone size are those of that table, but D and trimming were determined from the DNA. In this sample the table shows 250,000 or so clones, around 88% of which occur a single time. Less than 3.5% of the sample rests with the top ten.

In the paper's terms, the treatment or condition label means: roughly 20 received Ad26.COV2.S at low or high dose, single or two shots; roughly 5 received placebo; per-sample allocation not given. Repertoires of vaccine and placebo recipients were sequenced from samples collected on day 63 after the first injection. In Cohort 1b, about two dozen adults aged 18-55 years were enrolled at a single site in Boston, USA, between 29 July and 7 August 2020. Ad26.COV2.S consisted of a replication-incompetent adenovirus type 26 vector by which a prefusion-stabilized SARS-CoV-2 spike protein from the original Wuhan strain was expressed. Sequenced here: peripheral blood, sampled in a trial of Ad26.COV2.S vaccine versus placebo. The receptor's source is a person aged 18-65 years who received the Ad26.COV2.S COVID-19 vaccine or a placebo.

The nucleotide sequence is given as TGCGCCAGCAGCCAAGAACCGGCGGCAAAGTATAGCAATCAGCCCCAGCATTTT. The resulting protein is CASSQEPAAKYSNQPQHF. The rearrangement combines TRBV4-1 with TRBJ1-5; no D gene call is confident. CDR1 and CDR2 are read off the germline V gene as MGHRA and YSYEKL. Including cysteine and phenylalanine, the CDR3 has 18 amino acids. Just CDR3 DNA is preserved here, 54 bases in frame from base 1. Trimming removed 0 bases from V and 0 bases from J, leaving 15 bases between the germline ends.